The present TCR beta chain was sequenced within a study of shared clonotypes between healthy human individuals. Germline-derived CDR1 and CDR2 are SQVTM and ANQGSEA. V was clipped by 6 bases and J by 8 bases; unmatched bases: 21. The CDR3 is 18 amino acids. Sequencing was performed with immunoSEQ multiplex PCR; in TCRdb, only in-frame clones are kept and a portion is missing. The repertoire holds roughly 1,600,000 clones, with about 98.5% as singletons. Study results and limitations: Naive subsets, compared against memory subsets, generally had larger estimated richness values. Generation probabilities were higher for clonotypes shared across all four sorted-subset donors than for unshared ones.

Turning to this clone: What it binds is not known.

The specimen was naive CD4+ T cells sorted from blood. The subset was: CD45RA+ positively selected. The receptor was derived from a man aged 25-40 years in good health. The genes are TRBV29-1 and TRBJ2-1; TRBD2 matches at 11 bases. The CDR3, as DNA: TGCAGCGTGTGGGGTTGGGCTAGCGGGAGGTTTTCTTTGGATGAGCAGTTCTTC. Translating gives CSVWGWASGRFSLDEQFF.